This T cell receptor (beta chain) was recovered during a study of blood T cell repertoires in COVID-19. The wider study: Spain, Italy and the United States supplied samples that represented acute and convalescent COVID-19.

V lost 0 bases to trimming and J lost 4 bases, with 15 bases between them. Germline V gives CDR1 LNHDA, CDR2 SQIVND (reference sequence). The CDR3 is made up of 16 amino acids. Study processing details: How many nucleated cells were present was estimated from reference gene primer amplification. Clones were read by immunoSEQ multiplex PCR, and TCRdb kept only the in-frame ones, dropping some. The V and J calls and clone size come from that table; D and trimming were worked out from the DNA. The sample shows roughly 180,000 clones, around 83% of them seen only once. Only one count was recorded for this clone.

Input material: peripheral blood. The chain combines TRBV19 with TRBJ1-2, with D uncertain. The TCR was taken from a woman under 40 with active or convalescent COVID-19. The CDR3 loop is CASSIDLAKTVYGYTF. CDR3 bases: TGTGCCAGTAGTATAGATCTCGCGAAAACAGTCTATGGCTACACCTTC.